The rows below give T cell receptor beta chains drawn from one sample of a study of blood T cell repertoires in COVID-19. The assay was immunoSEQ multiplex PCR, and TCRdb's table has in-frame clones only and misses some. The sample has 250,000 or so clones; 80% to 85% are singletons. Sequenced input: peripheral blood. Receptor source: a man in his 60s with acute or convalescent COVID-19. Each CDR3 is given with its conserved first and last residue. D genes are given only for firm matches. Clone size is stated in some rows and not others, as once, few, many or a class when expanded.

CDR3 length: 16
clone size: NA
J gene: TRBJ2-7
D gene: TRBD1
V gene: TRBV25-1
CDR3 protein: CASTQTVGQGSYEQYF
CDR3 DNA: TGTGCCAGCACTCAGACGGTGGGACAGGGCAGTTACGAGCAGTACTTC

CDR3 length: 15
clone size: NA
J gene: TRBJ2-1
D gene: NA
V gene: TRBV27
CDR3 protein: CASSIAGTTYNEQFF
CDR3 DNA: TGTGCCAGCAGCATCGCCGGGACAACCTACAATGAGCAGTTCTTC

CDR3 length: 14
clone size: NA
J gene: TRBJ1-1
D gene: NA
V gene: TRBV19
CDR3 protein: CASSISGRNTEAFF
CDR3 DNA: TGTGCCAGTAGTATTTCGGGAAGGAACACTGAAGCTTTCTTT

CDR3 length: 16
clone size: NA
J gene: TRBJ2-1
D gene: TRBD2
V gene: TRBV2
CDR3 protein: CASSGLAPSSYNEQFF
CDR3 DNA: TGTGCCAGCAGTGGACTAGCACCTAGCTCCTACAATGAGCAGTTCTTC

CDR3 length: 18
clone size: NA
J gene: TRBJ1-2
D gene: TRBD1
V gene: TRBV18
CDR3 protein: CASSPYLGQGSANYGYTF
CDR3 DNA: TGTGCCAGCTCACCCTACCTGGGACAGGGGTCTGCTAACTATGGCTACACCTTC

CDR3 length: 14
clone size: NA
J gene: TRBJ1-5
D gene: TRBD1
V gene: TRBV10-3
CDR3 protein: CAISVSGGGQPQHF
CDR3 DNA: TGTGCCATCAGTGTATCAGGGGGCGGTCAGCCCCAGCATTTT

CDR3 length: 16
clone size: NA
J gene: TRBJ2-6
D gene: NA
V gene: TRBV11-2
CDR3 protein: CASSLESVSGANVLTF
CDR3 DNA: TGTGCCAGCAGCTTAGAATCGGTGTCTGGGGCCAACGTCCTGACTTTC

CDR3 length: 15
clone size: NA
J gene: TRBJ2-1
D gene: NA
V gene: TRBV18
CDR3 protein: CASSPRDGGYNEQFF
CDR3 DNA: TGTGCCAGCTCACCACGTGATGGGGGGTACAATGAGCAGTTCTTC

CDR3 length: 12
clone size: few
J gene: TRBJ2-7
D gene: NA
V gene: TRBV9
CDR3 protein: CASSGQGYEQYF
CDR3 DNA: TGTGCCAGCAGCGGCCAGGGCTACGAGCAGTACTTC

CDR3 length: 13
clone size: NA
J gene: TRBJ2-3
D gene: NA
V gene: TRBV7-9
CDR3 protein: CASSLGERNTQYF
CDR3 DNA: TGTGCCAGCAGCTTAGGAGAACGTAATACGCAGTATTTT

CDR3 length: 14
clone size: NA
J gene: TRBJ1-6
D gene: NA
V gene: TRBV7-3
CDR3 protein: CASSLGGYNSPLHF
CDR3 DNA: TGTGCCAGCAGCTTAGGAGGCTATAATTCACCCCTCCACTTT

CDR3 length: 19
clone size: NA
J gene: TRBJ1-6
D gene: TRBD1
V gene: TRBV23-1
CDR3 protein: CASRRPGQGGSSYNSPLHF
CDR3 DNA: TGCGCCAGCAGACGACCGGGACAGGGGGGGAGCTCCTATAATTCACCCCTCCACTTT

CDR3 length: 13
clone size: NA
J gene: TRBJ1-5
D gene: TRBD1
V gene: TRBV27
CDR3 protein: CASSRGRGQPQHF
CDR3 DNA: TGTGCCAGCTCCAGGGGGCGCGGGCAGCCCCAGCATTTT

CDR3 length: 13
clone size: once
J gene: TRBJ2-1
D gene: NA
V gene: TRBV2
CDR3 protein: CASSRGMRNEQFF
CDR3 DNA: TGTGCCAGCAGCAGGGGCATGAGGAATGAGCAGTTCTTC

CDR3 length: 15
clone size: NA
J gene: TRBJ2-7
D gene: NA
V gene: TRBV4-3
CDR3 protein: CASSLSRSRTYEQYF
CDR3 DNA: TGCGCCAGCAGCCTTTCCCGGAGCAGAACCTACGAGCAGTACTTC

CDR3 length: 12
clone size: NA
J gene: TRBJ2-3
D gene: NA
V gene: TRBV12-3/TRBV12-4
CDR3 protein: CASSERRYTQYF
CDR3 DNA: TGTGCCAGCAGTGAGAGGCGTTATACGCAGTATTTT

CDR3 length: 13
clone size: NA
J gene: TRBJ1-1
D gene: TRBD1
V gene: TRBV18
CDR3 protein: CASSGQVNTEAFF
CDR3 DNA: TGTGCCAGCTCAGGACAGGTGAACACTGAAGCTTTCTTT

CDR3 length: 12
clone size: NA
J gene: TRBJ1-2
D gene: NA
V gene: TRBV5-1
CDR3 protein: CASSVDGVGYTF
CDR3 DNA: TGCGCCAGCAGCGTCGACGGGGTCGGCTACACCTTC

CDR3 length: 15
clone size: NA
J gene: TRBJ1-4
D gene: TRBD1
V gene: TRBV6-5
CDR3 protein: CASSPRQGRTEKLFF
CDR3 DNA: TGTGCCAGCAGTCCCCGACAGGGGAGGACTGAAAAACTGTTTTTT

CDR3 length: 16
clone size: NA
J gene: TRBJ2-1
D gene: NA
V gene: TRBV27
CDR3 protein: CASSFEGPSPYNEQFF
CDR3 DNA: TGTGCCAGCAGTTTCGAGGGCCCTTCGCCCTACAATGAGCAGTTCTTC

CDR3 length: 13
clone size: once
J gene: TRBJ2-7
D gene: TRBD2
V gene: TRBV9
CDR3 protein: CASSVFAGAEQYF
CDR3 DNA: TGTGCCAGCAGCGTCTTTGCGGGAGCCGAGCAGTACTTC

CDR3 length: 13
clone size: NA
J gene: TRBJ1-2
D gene: NA
V gene: TRBV27
CDR3 protein: CASGTHGRYGYTF
CDR3 DNA: TGTGCCAGCGGGACTCATGGCCGCTATGGCTACACCTTC

CDR3 length: 13
clone size: NA
J gene: TRBJ2-7
D gene: NA
V gene: TRBV6-5
CDR3 protein: CASGLAPTYEQYF
CDR3 DNA: TGTGCCAGCGGGCTAGCGCCCACCTACGAGCAGTACTTC

CDR3 length: 14
clone size: NA
J gene: TRBJ1-2
D gene: TRBD1
V gene: TRBV5-1
CDR3 protein: CASSSQGPQNGYTF
CDR3 DNA: TGCGCCAGCAGCTCACAGGGGCCCCAGAATGGCTACACCTTC

CDR3 length: 15
clone size: NA
J gene: TRBJ2-1
D gene: NA
V gene: TRBV9
CDR3 protein: CASSVQGTAYNEQFF
CDR3 DNA: TGTGCCAGCAGCGTACAGGGGACGGCTTACAATGAGCAGTTCTTC

CDR3 length: 14
clone size: few
J gene: TRBJ2-6
D gene: TRBD1
V gene: TRBV10-3
CDR3 protein: CAAGTGDGANVLTF
CDR3 DNA: TGTGCCGCAGGGACAGGGGATGGGGCCAACGTCCTGACTTTC

CDR3 length: 15
clone size: few
J gene: TRBJ1-4
D gene: NA
V gene: TRBV19
CDR3 protein: CASSPGQLNNEKLFF
CDR3 DNA: TGTGCCAGTAGTCCAGGACAGCTCAATAATGAAAAACTGTTTTTT

CDR3 length: 15
clone size: NA
J gene: TRBJ1-1
D gene: TRBD1
V gene: TRBV12-5
CDR3 protein: CASGRDGTGTNGAFF
CDR3 DNA: TGTGCTAGTGGCAGAGACGGGACAGGTACCAACGGGGCTTTCTTT

CDR3 length: 14
clone size: NA
J gene: TRBJ2-3
D gene: TRBD2
V gene: TRBV10-3
CDR3 protein: CAISESSSGGTQYF
CDR3 DNA: TGTGCCATCAGTGAGTCGTCTAGCGGGGGCACGCAGTATTTT

CDR3 length: 16
clone size: NA
J gene: TRBJ2-3
D gene: TRBD2
V gene: TRBV5-1
CDR3 protein: CASTPSAGVPPDTQYF
CDR3 DNA: TGCGCCAGCACCCCCTCGGCGGGGGTACCCCCAGATACGCAGTATTTT

CDR3 length: 15
clone size: NA
J gene: TRBJ2-3
D gene: TRBD2
V gene: TRBV13
CDR3 protein: CASSFHQGGADTQYF
CDR3 DNA: TGTGCCAGCAGCTTCCACCAGGGAGGGGCAGATACGCAGTATTTT

CDR3 length: 13
clone size: few
J gene: TRBJ1-6
D gene: NA
V gene: TRBV10-3
CDR3 protein: CAINQNLNSPLHF
CDR3 DNA: TGTGCCATCAATCAGAATCTTAATTCACCCCTCCACTTT

CDR3 length: 14
clone size: NA
J gene: TRBJ2-1
D gene: NA
V gene: TRBV6-5
CDR3 protein: CASRPRSGHNEQFF
CDR3 DNA: TGTGCCAGCAGACCACGAAGCGGACACAATGAGCAGTTCTTC

CDR3 length: 13
clone size: once
J gene: TRBJ2-2
D gene: NA
V gene: TRBV7-3
CDR3 protein: CASSLGGTGELFF
CDR3 DNA: TGTGCCAGCAGCCTAGGGGGCACCGGGGAGCTGTTTTTT

CDR3 length: 15
clone size: NA
J gene: TRBJ2-2
D gene: TRBD2
V gene: TRBV18
CDR3 protein: CASSPPSGLAGELFF
CDR3 DNA: TGTGCCAGCTCACCACCTAGCGGGCTTGCCGGGGAGCTGTTTTTT

CDR3 length: 13
clone size: NA
J gene: TRBJ1-1
D gene: NA
V gene: TRBV7-2
CDR3 protein: CASSNYRDTEAFF
CDR3 DNA: TGTGCCAGCAGCAATTATCGGGACACTGAAGCTTTCTTT

CDR3 length: 18
clone size: NA
J gene: TRBJ2-3
D gene: NA
V gene: TRBV7-3
CDR3 protein: CASSLHRRGTYSTDTQYF
CDR3 DNA: TGTGCCAGCAGCTTACATCGCCGCGGGACCTATTCGACAGATACGCAGTATTTT

CDR3 length: 14
clone size: NA
J gene: TRBJ1-1
D gene: TRBD1
V gene: TRBV6-5
CDR3 protein: CASSYGSNRGEAFF
CDR3 DNA: TGTGCCAGCAGTTACGGGAGCAACAGGGGAGAAGCTTTCTTT

CDR3 length: 15
clone size: NA
J gene: TRBJ2-7
D gene: TRBD2
V gene: TRBV7-9
CDR3 protein: CASSLLRAGVDEQYF
CDR3 DNA: TGTGCCAGCAGCTTATTAAGAGCGGGGGTAGACGAGCAGTACTTC

CDR3 length: 13
clone size: once
J gene: TRBJ1-1
D gene: TRBD1
V gene: TRBV5-6
CDR3 protein: CASSWGQGTEAFF
CDR3 DNA: TGTGCCAGCAGCTGGGGACAGGGCACTGAAGCTTTCTTT

CDR3 length: 15
clone size: NA
J gene: TRBJ2-7
D gene: TRBD1
V gene: TRBV3-1/TRBV3-2
CDR3 protein: CASSQQPGQAYEQYF
CDR3 DNA: TGTGCCAGCAGCCAACAACCGGGACAGGCCTACGAGCAGTACTTC

CDR3 length: 16
clone size: NA
J gene: TRBJ1-3
D gene: NA
V gene: TRBV2
CDR3 protein: CASAAGSEGSGNTIYF
CDR3 DNA: TGTGCCAGCGCTGCGGGGAGCGAGGGCTCTGGAAACACCATATATTTT

CDR3 length: 19
clone size: NA
J gene: TRBJ2-5
D gene: TRBD1
V gene: TRBV19
CDR3 protein: CASSIFAGSGRGQAETQYF
CDR3 DNA: TGTGCCAGTAGTATTTTCGCAGGTTCAGGAAGGGGGCAGGCAGAGACCCAGTACTTC

CDR3 length: 13
clone size: NA
J gene: TRBJ1-5
D gene: TRBD1
V gene: TRBV6-5
CDR3 protein: CASRGQGNQPQHF
CDR3 DNA: TGTGCCAGCAGGGGACAGGGCAATCAGCCCCAGCATTTT

CDR3 length: 18
clone size: few
J gene: TRBJ2-3
D gene: TRBD2
V gene: TRBV7-2
CDR3 protein: CASSWRLAGATGTDTQYF
CDR3 DNA: TGTGCCAGCAGCTGGAGACTAGCGGGGGCCACGGGGACAGATACGCAGTATTTT

CDR3 length: 13
clone size: NA
J gene: TRBJ1-1
D gene: NA
V gene: TRBV11-3
CDR3 protein: CASSRGQNTEAFF
CDR3 DNA: TGTGCCAGCAGCCGAGGTCAGAACACTGAAGCTTTCTTT

CDR3 length: 14
clone size: NA
J gene: TRBJ2-7
D gene: NA
V gene: TRBV5-1
CDR3 protein: CASSLVSDFYEQYF
CDR3 DNA: TGCGCCAGCAGCTTGGTTAGTGATTTCTACGAGCAGTACTTC

CDR3 length: 14
clone size: few
J gene: TRBJ2-2
D gene: TRBD2
V gene: TRBV5-4
CDR3 protein: CASSRTSGTGELFF
CDR3 DNA: TGTGCCAGCAGCCGGACTAGCGGGACCGGGGAGCTGTTTTTT

CDR3 length: 15
clone size: NA
J gene: TRBJ1-1
D gene: TRBD1
V gene: TRBV7-2
CDR3 protein: CASRPLDRGNTEAFF
CDR3 DNA: TGTGCCAGCAGACCGTTGGACAGGGGGAACACTGAAGCTTTCTTT

CDR3 length: 21
clone size: NA
J gene: TRBJ1-3
D gene: TRBD1
V gene: TRBV24-1
CDR3 protein: CATSDFKGQGDAYDSGNTIYF
CDR3 DNA: TGTGCCACCAGTGATTTTAAGGGACAGGGGGACGCCTACGACTCTGGAAACACCATATATTTT

CDR3 length: 13
clone size: few
J gene: TRBJ2-2
D gene: NA
V gene: TRBV11-2
CDR3 protein: CASSLDRGGELFF
CDR3 DNA: TGTGCCAGCAGCCTAGACCGAGGCGGGGAGCTGTTTTTT

CDR3 length: 14
clone size: NA
J gene: TRBJ2-1
D gene: TRBD2
V gene: TRBV28
CDR3 protein: CASRPGTIYNEQFF
CDR3 DNA: TGTGCCAGCAGACCGGGGACTATCTACAATGAGCAGTTCTTC

CDR3 length: 16
clone size: NA
J gene: TRBJ2-2
D gene: TRBD2
V gene: TRBV27
CDR3 protein: CASTAQLALRTGELFF
CDR3 DNA: TGTGCCAGCACCGCACAACTAGCGTTGCGAACCGGGGAGCTGTTTTTT

CDR3 length: 13
clone size: NA
J gene: TRBJ2-5
D gene: NA
V gene: TRBV5-1
CDR3 protein: CASSLAGPETQYF
CDR3 DNA: TGCGCCAGCAGCTTGGCAGGTCCAGAGACCCAGTACTTC

CDR3 length: 14
clone size: NA
J gene: TRBJ1-6
D gene: TRBD1
V gene: TRBV10-2
CDR3 protein: CASSPGQGNSPLHF
CDR3 DNA: TGCGCCAGCAGTCCGGGACAGGGAAATTCACCCCTCCACTTT

CDR3 length: 14
clone size: NA
J gene: TRBJ1-1
D gene: TRBD1
V gene: TRBV20-1
CDR3 protein: CSASQGARNTEAFF
CDR3 DNA: TGCAGTGCTAGTCAGGGGGCGCGGAACACTGAAGCTTTCTTT

CDR3 length: 13
clone size: NA
J gene: TRBJ2-7
D gene: NA
V gene: TRBV10-2
CDR3 protein: CASSTPDGGEQYF
CDR3 DNA: TGCGCCAGCAGCACTCCCGATGGAGGTGAGCAGTACTTC